A selection of T cell receptor beta chains follows, all from one sample in a study of CD8 T cells in Susac syndrome. TCRdb re-called the immunoSEQ multiplex PCR reads with MiXCR, one entry per CDR3 protein. The sample has about 190,000 distinct CDR3 sequences, 85% to 95% seen once; the top ten hold roughly 0.15%. Material: CD8+ T cells from PBMCs. The receptors derive from a human donor with Susac syndrome. The CDR3 runs from the conserved cysteine through the conserved F or W. Each record gives: CDR3 DNA, CDR3 protein, clone size, D gene, J gene, CDR3 length, V gene. D genes are given only for firm matches. Clone size is given for some rows only: seen once, a few or many times, or a class if the clone is expanded.

CDR3nt: TGCAGCGTTGTAGTAGTTGGGGCGCGGGGGAATGAAAAACTGTTTTTT
CDR3aa: CSVVVVGARGNEKLFF
abundance: .
d_gene: .
j_gene: TRBJ1-4
len: 16
v_gene: TRBV29-1

CDR3nt: TGTGCCAGCAGCCCGGTTACGGGGAGCTCCTACAATGAGCAGTTCTTC
CDR3aa: CASSPVTGSSYNEQFF
abundance: .
d_gene: .
j_gene: TRBJ2-1
len: 16
v_gene: TRBV9

CDR3nt: TGTGCCAGCACCGACACAGGGGCGAAAGACAATGAGCAGTTCTTC
CDR3aa: CASTDTGAKDNEQFF
abundance: .
d_gene: TRBD1
j_gene: TRBJ2-1
len: 15
v_gene: TRBV12-3/TRBV12-4

CDR3nt: TGTGCCAGCAGTGACGCCGGGGCCAAAAACATTCAGTACTTC
CDR3aa: CASSDAGAKNIQYF
abundance: once
d_gene: .
j_gene: TRBJ2-4
len: 14
v_gene: TRBV2

CDR3nt: TGCGCCAGCAGCCAAGATCCAGGACAGGGGGGGAAGCCCCAGCATTTT
CDR3aa: CASSQDPGQGGKPQHF
abundance: .
d_gene: TRBD1
j_gene: TRBJ1-5
len: 16
v_gene: TRBV4-1

CDR3nt: TGCAGTGCTAGAGTACTAGCGGGGGGGCCTTCGGGGTTTATAGACAATGAGCAGTTCTTC
CDR3aa: CSARVLAGGPSGFIDNEQFF
abundance: .
d_gene: TRBD2
j_gene: TRBJ2-1
len: 20
v_gene: TRBV20-1

CDR3nt: TGTGCCAGCTTACAGGGTCACACTGAAGCTTTCTTT
CDR3aa: CASLQGHTEAFF
abundance: once
d_gene: .
j_gene: TRBJ1-1
len: 12
v_gene: TRBV2

CDR3nt: TGCAGTGCTAGGGACTCGCAAAGAGATGAAAAACTGTTTTTT
CDR3aa: CSARDSQRDEKLFF
abundance: .
d_gene: .
j_gene: TRBJ1-4
len: 14
v_gene: TRBV20-1

CDR3nt: TGTGCCAGCAGCCCTCAACAGGGCCTCACCGGGGAGCTGTTTTTT
CDR3aa: CASSPQQGLTGELFF
abundance: .
d_gene: .
j_gene: TRBJ2-2
len: 15
v_gene: TRBV2

CDR3nt: TGTGCCTGGAGTCCTCAAGGAACAGCTCAAGGCTACACCTTC
CDR3aa: CAWSPQGTAQGYTF
abundance: .
d_gene: .
j_gene: TRBJ1-2
len: 14
v_gene: TRBV30

CDR3nt: TGCGCCAGCAGCCACCTACCTAGCGGGAGGGCCTACGAGCAGTACTTC
CDR3aa: CASSHLPSGRAYEQYF
abundance: once
d_gene: TRBD2
j_gene: TRBJ2-7
len: 16
v_gene: TRBV4-1

CDR3nt: TGCAGTGCTAGAGACCCCTACATCAGAGATACGCAGTATTTT
CDR3aa: CSARDPYIRDTQYF
abundance: .
d_gene: .
j_gene: TRBJ2-3
len: 14
v_gene: TRBV20-1

CDR3nt: TGTGCCAGCACAAGCGGGGGGAGCTCCTACAATGAGCAGTTCTTC
CDR3aa: CASTSGGSSYNEQFF
abundance: .
d_gene: TRBD2
j_gene: TRBJ2-1
len: 15
v_gene: TRBV11-2

CDR3nt: TGTGCCAGCAGTGGACAGCTCTATGGCTACACCTTC
CDR3aa: CASSGQLYGYTF
abundance: .
d_gene: .
j_gene: TRBJ1-2
len: 12
v_gene: TRBV6-6

CDR3nt: TGCAGTGCTAGAGATTATCTAGCGGGGACCTCGAACACCGGGGAGCTGTTTTTT
CDR3aa: CSARDYLAGTSNTGELFF
abundance: once
d_gene: TRBD2
j_gene: TRBJ2-2
len: 18
v_gene: TRBV20-1

CDR3nt: TGCGCCAGCAGCCCAGGGGAGTCGGGGCTGGGGTACGAGCAGTACTTC
CDR3aa: CASSPGESGLGYEQYF
abundance: once
d_gene: .
j_gene: TRBJ2-7
len: 16
v_gene: TRBV4-1

CDR3nt: TGTGCCAGCAGTCCTAGGTCACGCTCCTACAATGAGCAGTTCTTC
CDR3aa: CASSPRSRSYNEQFF
abundance: once
d_gene: .
j_gene: TRBJ2-1
len: 15
v_gene: TRBV12-3/TRBV12-4

CDR3nt: TGTGCCAGCAGCTTGAGTTCAGGGTCAGAGACCCAGTACTTC
CDR3aa: CASSLSSGSETQYF
abundance: .
d_gene: .
j_gene: TRBJ2-5
len: 14
v_gene: TRBV7-8

CDR3nt: TGCGCCAGCAGCCGGAGGACGGGGAACACTGAAGCTTTCTTT
CDR3aa: CASSRRTGNTEAFF
abundance: .
d_gene: .
j_gene: TRBJ1-1
len: 14
v_gene: TRBV4-1

CDR3nt: TGTGCCAGCAGTCGTGGACAGGGAGAAGCTTTCTTT
CDR3aa: CASSRGQGEAFF
abundance: .
d_gene: TRBD1
j_gene: TRBJ1-1
len: 12
v_gene: TRBV12-3/TRBV12-4

CDR3nt: TGTGCCAGCAGTTACGCCGCGGGGCCCAAGGGGAAACTGTTTTTT
CDR3aa: CASSYAAGPKGKLFF
abundance: few
d_gene: .
j_gene: TRBJ1-4
len: 15
v_gene: TRBV6-5

CDR3nt: TGTGCCACCCGGGGCGCGGACTATGGCTACACCTTC
CDR3aa: CATRGADYGYTF
abundance: .
d_gene: .
j_gene: TRBJ1-2
len: 12
v_gene: TRBV6-2/TRBV6-3

CDR3nt: TGTGCCACCAGCAGAGATCTTAGGGGGAACACCGGGGAGCTGTTTTTT
CDR3aa: CATSRDLRGNTGELFF
abundance: .
d_gene: .
j_gene: TRBJ2-2
len: 16
v_gene: TRBV15

CDR3nt: TGTGCCATCAGTGAGTCGACAGGGGGCGGGCAGTACTTC
CDR3aa: CAISESTGGGQYF
abundance: .
d_gene: TRBD1
j_gene: TRBJ2-7
len: 13
v_gene: TRBV10-3

CDR3nt: TGTGCCAGCAGAGAGGGGGGGAGGGCAGATACGCAGTATTTT
CDR3aa: CASREGGRADTQYF
abundance: .
d_gene: .
j_gene: TRBJ2-3
len: 14
v_gene: TRBV5-4

CDR3nt: TGCAGTGCCACCGGGACAGGGATGTCCCAAGAGACCCAGTACTTC
CDR3aa: CSATGTGMSQETQYF
abundance: .
d_gene: TRBD1
j_gene: TRBJ2-5
len: 15
v_gene: TRBV20-1

CDR3nt: TGCAGTGCTAGGCCGCCGTGGGAAGAGACCCAGTACTTC
CDR3aa: CSARPPWEETQYF
abundance: .
d_gene: .
j_gene: TRBJ2-5
len: 13
v_gene: TRBV20-1

CDR3nt: TGTGCCACCCAGATAAGGGCGTCTGACTATGGCTACACCTTC
CDR3aa: CATQIRASDYGYTF
abundance: .
d_gene: .
j_gene: TRBJ1-2
len: 14
v_gene: TRBV5-6

CDR3nt: TGTGCCTGGGACCCCGGGGACTATGGCTACACCTTC
CDR3aa: CAWDPGDYGYTF
abundance: once
d_gene: .
j_gene: TRBJ1-2
len: 12
v_gene: TRBV30

CDR3nt: TGTGCCAGCAGCTTCCCAAGTACGTTGGGCACCGGGGAGCTGTTTTTT
CDR3aa: CASSFPSTLGTGELFF
abundance: .
d_gene: .
j_gene: TRBJ2-2
len: 16
v_gene: TRBV7-9

CDR3nt: TGTGCCAGTAGTATAACAGTGGGGGAATTCTCCTACGAGCAGTACTTC
CDR3aa: CASSITVGEFSYEQYF
abundance: once
d_gene: .
j_gene: TRBJ2-7
len: 16
v_gene: TRBV19

CDR3nt: TGTGCCATCAGGCCCTCGACAGGGATGGAAAACACCATATATTTT
CDR3aa: CAIRPSTGMENTIYF
abundance: .
d_gene: TRBD1
j_gene: TRBJ1-3
len: 15
v_gene: TRBV10-3

CDR3nt: TGTGCCAGCAGTTTAAGGGCTAGCGGCCACAATGAGCAGTTCTTC
CDR3aa: CASSLRASGHNEQFF
abundance: .
d_gene: TRBD2
j_gene: TRBJ2-1
len: 15
v_gene: TRBV28

CDR3nt: TGTGCCAGCAGTGAACCCGGGGGGGTAAATGGCTACACCTTC
CDR3aa: CASSEPGGVNGYTF
abundance: .
d_gene: .
j_gene: TRBJ1-2
len: 14
v_gene: TRBV7-9

CDR3nt: TGTGCCTCTAGAGGGGCCAACGAGACCCAGTACTTC
CDR3aa: CASRGANETQYF
abundance: .
d_gene: .
j_gene: TRBJ2-5
len: 12
v_gene: TRBV10-3

CDR3nt: TGTGCCAGCAGCCCAGACCGAGCGGGTCGGGAGCAGTACTTC
CDR3aa: CASSPDRAGREQYF
abundance: .
d_gene: .
j_gene: TRBJ2-7
len: 14
v_gene: TRBV7-9

CDR3nt: TGCGCCAGCAGCCTCTCATCTAGCGGCAGCTCCTACAATGAGCAGTTCTTC
CDR3aa: CASSLSSSGSSYNEQFF
abundance: .
d_gene: TRBD2
j_gene: TRBJ2-1
len: 17
v_gene: TRBV5-1

CDR3nt: TGCAGCGTTGAAGGTGCCGGTCAGAACACCGGGGAGCTGTTTTTT
CDR3aa: CSVEGAGQNTGELFF
abundance: .
d_gene: .
j_gene: TRBJ2-2
len: 15
v_gene: TRBV29-1

CDR3nt: TGCAGCGTTTCCGCGACAGGGGACTATGGCTACACCTTC
CDR3aa: CSVSATGDYGYTF
abundance: .
d_gene: TRBD1
j_gene: TRBJ1-2
len: 13
v_gene: TRBV29-1

CDR3nt: TGTGCCAGCAGCCAAGAAGCTTCGGGGACAAGGAACACTGAAGCTTTCTTT
CDR3aa: CASSQEASGTRNTEAFF
abundance: .
d_gene: .
j_gene: TRBJ1-1
len: 17
v_gene: TRBV3-1

CDR3nt: TGTGCCAGCAGCTTAGGGACAGGGGGAAGGTACGAGCAGTACTTC
CDR3aa: CASSLGTGGRYEQYF
abundance: .
d_gene: TRBD1
j_gene: TRBJ2-7
len: 15
v_gene: TRBV7-9

CDR3nt: TGTGCCAGCACCCGACTAGCGGGACAGTACAATGAGCAGTTCTTC
CDR3aa: CASTRLAGQYNEQFF
abundance: .
d_gene: TRBD2
j_gene: TRBJ2-1
len: 15
v_gene: TRBV27

CDR3nt: TGTGCCAGCAGGGAGACTAGCGGGGGATACAATGAGCAGTTCTTC
CDR3aa: CASRETSGGYNEQFF
abundance: .
d_gene: TRBD2
j_gene: TRBJ2-1
len: 15
v_gene: TRBV6-2/TRBV6-3

CDR3nt: TGTGCCAGCAGCCAGATACAGGGAGCCCCTAACTATGGCTACACCTTC
CDR3aa: CASSQIQGAPNYGYTF
abundance: .
d_gene: .
j_gene: TRBJ1-2
len: 16
v_gene: TRBV3-1

CDR3nt: TGCGCCAGCAGCTTGGCCACACGACTCGCCGGAGGAGATACGCAGTATTTT
CDR3aa: CASSLATRLAGGDTQYF
abundance: .
d_gene: .
j_gene: TRBJ2-3
len: 17
v_gene: TRBV5-1

CDR3nt: TGTGCCAGCAGCGGCTCGGGAGTAGCCGGAAACACCATATATTTT
CDR3aa: CASSGSGVAGNTIYF
abundance: .
d_gene: .
j_gene: TRBJ1-3
len: 15
v_gene: TRBV9

CDR3nt: TGTGCCAGCAGCCCCAGGGGGATGTATGAAAAACTGTTTTTT
CDR3aa: CASSPRGMYEKLFF
abundance: .
d_gene: TRBD1
j_gene: TRBJ1-4
len: 14
v_gene: TRBV13